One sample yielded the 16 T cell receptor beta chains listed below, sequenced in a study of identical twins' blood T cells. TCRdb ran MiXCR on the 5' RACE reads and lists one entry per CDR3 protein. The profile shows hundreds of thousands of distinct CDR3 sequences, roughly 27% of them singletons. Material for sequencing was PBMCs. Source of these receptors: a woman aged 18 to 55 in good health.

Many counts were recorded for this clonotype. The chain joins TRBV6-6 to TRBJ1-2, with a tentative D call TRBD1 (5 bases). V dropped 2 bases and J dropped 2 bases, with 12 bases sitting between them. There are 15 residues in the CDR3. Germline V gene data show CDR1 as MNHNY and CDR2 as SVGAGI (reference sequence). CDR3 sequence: CASSYGTSLNYGYTF. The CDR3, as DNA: TGTGCCAGCAGTTACGGGACCTCCTTAAACTATGGCTACACCTTC.

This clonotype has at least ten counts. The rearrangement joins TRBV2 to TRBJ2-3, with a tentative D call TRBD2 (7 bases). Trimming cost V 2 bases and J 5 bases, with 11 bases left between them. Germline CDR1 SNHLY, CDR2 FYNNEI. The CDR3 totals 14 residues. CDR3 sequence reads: CASSERGAGDTQYF. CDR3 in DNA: TGTGCCAGCAGTGAACGGGGGGCTGGAGATACGCAGTATTTT.

The CDR3 region is CSVGQKMNEKLFF. The CDR3 DNA is TGCAGCGTAGGACAGAAGATGAATGAAAAACTGTTTTTT. This chain uses TRBV29-1 with TRBJ1-4; a possible D gene is TRBD1 (6 bases). Looked up from germline, CDR1 is SQVTM and CDR2 is ANQGSEA. The CDR3 spans 13 residues. V was clipped by 6 bases and J by 5 bases, with 13 bases between them.

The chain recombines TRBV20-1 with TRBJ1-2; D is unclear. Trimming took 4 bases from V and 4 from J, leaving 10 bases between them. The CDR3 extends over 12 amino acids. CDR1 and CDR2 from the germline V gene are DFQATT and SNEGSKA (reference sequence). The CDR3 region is CSATGSSYGYTF. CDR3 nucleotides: TGCAGTGCTACGGGATCCAGCTATGGCTACACCTTC.

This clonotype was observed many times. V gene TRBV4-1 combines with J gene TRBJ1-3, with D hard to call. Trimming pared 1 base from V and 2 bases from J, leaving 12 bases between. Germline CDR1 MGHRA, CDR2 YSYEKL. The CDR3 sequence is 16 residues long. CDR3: CASSQGWTTPGNTIYF. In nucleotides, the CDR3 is TGCGCCAGCAGCCAAGGGTGGACTACGCCTGGAAACACCATATATTTT.

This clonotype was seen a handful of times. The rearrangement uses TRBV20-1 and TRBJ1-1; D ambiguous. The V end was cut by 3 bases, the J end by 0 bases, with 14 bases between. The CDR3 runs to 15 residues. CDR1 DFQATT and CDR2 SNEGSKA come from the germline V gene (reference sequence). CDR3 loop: CSASWISTMNTEAFF. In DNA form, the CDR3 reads TGCAGTGCTAGTTGGATCAGCACCATGAACACTGAAGCTTTCTTT.

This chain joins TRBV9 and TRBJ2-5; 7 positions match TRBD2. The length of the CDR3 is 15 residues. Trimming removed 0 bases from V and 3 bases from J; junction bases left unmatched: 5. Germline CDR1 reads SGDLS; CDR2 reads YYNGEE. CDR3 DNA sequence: TGTGCCAGCAGCGTAGGAGGGACTAACAAAGAGACCCAGTACTTC. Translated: CASSVGGTNKETQYF.

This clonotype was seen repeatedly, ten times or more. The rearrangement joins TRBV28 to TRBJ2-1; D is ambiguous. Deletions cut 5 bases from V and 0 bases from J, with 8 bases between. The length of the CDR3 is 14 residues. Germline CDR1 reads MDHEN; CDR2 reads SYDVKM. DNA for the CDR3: TGTGCCAGCAGTCCCGGTGGCTCCTACAATGAGCAGTTCTTC. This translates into CASSPGGSYNEQFF.

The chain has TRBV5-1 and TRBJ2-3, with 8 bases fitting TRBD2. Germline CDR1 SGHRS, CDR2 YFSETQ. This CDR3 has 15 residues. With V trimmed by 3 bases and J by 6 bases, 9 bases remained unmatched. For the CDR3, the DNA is TGCGCCAGCAGCTACCTAGCGGGTAGCTCGGATACGCAGTATTTT. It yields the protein CASSYLAGSSDTQYF. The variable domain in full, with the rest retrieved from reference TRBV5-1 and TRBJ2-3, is KAGVTQTPRYLIKTRGQQVTLSCSPISGHRSVSWYQQTPGQGLQFLFEYFSETQRNKGNFPGRFSGRQFSNSRSEMNVSTLELGDSALYLCASSYLAGSSDTQYFGPGTRLTVL.

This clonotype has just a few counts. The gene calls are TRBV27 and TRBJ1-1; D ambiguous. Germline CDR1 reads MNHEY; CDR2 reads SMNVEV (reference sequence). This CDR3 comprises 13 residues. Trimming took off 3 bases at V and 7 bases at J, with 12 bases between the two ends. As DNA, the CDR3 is TGTGCCAGCAGTTTGGGAAGCGTAAATGAAGCTTTCTTT. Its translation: CASSLGSVNEAFF.

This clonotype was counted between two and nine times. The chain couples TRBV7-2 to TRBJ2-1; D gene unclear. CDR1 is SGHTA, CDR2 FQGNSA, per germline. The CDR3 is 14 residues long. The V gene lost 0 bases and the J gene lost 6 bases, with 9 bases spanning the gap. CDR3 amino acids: CASSLAPFSNEQFF. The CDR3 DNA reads TGTGCCAGCAGCTTAGCCCCCTTCAGCAATGAGCAGTTCTTC.

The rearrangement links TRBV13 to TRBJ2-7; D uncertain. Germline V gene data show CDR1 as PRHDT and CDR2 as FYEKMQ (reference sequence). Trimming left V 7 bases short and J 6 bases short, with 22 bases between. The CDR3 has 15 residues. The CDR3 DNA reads TGTGCCAGCACTATAGCTCAGGAAGAAACTGGCGAGCAGTACTTC. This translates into CASTIAQEETGEQYF.

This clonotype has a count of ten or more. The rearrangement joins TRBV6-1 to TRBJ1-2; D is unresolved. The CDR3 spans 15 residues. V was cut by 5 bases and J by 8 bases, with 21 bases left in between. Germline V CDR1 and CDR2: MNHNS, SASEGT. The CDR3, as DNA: TGTGCCAGCAGTCGCGGACTATCTGACCAGAAAGGCTACACCTTC. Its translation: CASSRGLSDQKGYTF.

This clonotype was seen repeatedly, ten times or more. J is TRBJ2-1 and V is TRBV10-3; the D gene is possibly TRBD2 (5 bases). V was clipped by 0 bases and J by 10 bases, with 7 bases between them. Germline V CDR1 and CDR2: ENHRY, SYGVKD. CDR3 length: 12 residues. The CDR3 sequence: CAISESLVEQFF. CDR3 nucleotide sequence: TGTGCCATCAGTGAGTCACTAGTCGAGCAGTTCTTC.

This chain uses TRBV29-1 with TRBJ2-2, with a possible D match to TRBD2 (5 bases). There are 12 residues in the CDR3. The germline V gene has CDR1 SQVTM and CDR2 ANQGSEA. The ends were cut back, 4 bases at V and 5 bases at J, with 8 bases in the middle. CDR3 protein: CSVVSGTGELFF. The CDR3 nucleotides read TGCAGCGTTGTGTCGGGGACCGGGGAGCTGTTTTTT.

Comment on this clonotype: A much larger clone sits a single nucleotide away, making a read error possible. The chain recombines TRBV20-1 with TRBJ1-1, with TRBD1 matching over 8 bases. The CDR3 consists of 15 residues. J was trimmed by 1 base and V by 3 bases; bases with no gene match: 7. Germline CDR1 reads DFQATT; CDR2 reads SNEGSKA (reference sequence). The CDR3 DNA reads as TGCAGTGCTAGTATTTGGACAGGGCGGAACACTGAAGCTTTCTTT. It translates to CSASIWTGRNTEAFF.